A selection of T cell receptor beta chains follows, all from one sample in a study of technical replicates of blood from a handful of donors. The assay was immunoSEQ multiplex PCR, and TCRdb's table has in-frame clones only and misses some. The sample has about 81,000 clones; 90% to 96% are singletons. Material for sequencing was T cells isolated from PBMCs. The receptors originated from a human donor in good health. The CDR3 runs from the conserved cysteine through the conserved F or W. D genes are given only for firm matches. Some rows have no size entry. The others give once, few or many, or a class for an expanded clone.

D gene: -; V gene: TRBV11-2; J gene: TRBJ1-1; clone size: -; CDR3 DNA: TGTGCCAGCAGCTTTTTAGAACAGTTCAACACTGAAGCTTTCTTT; CDR3 protein: CASSFLEQFNTEAFF
D gene: -; V gene: TRBV5-8; J gene: TRBJ1-3; clone size: -; CDR3 DNA: TGTGCCAGCAGCTTGGGCGACGTGGGCAACACCATATATTTT; CDR3 protein: CASSLGDVGNTIYF
D gene: -; V gene: TRBV7-9; J gene: TRBJ1-2; clone size: -; CDR3 DNA: TGTGCCAGCAGCGGACACTCGGGCTATGGCTACACCTTC; CDR3 protein: CASSGHSGYGYTF
D gene: TRBD2; V gene: TRBV11-3; J gene: TRBJ2-1; clone size: -; CDR3 DNA: TGTGCCAGCAGCTCCCGGGCCGCGGGACTAGCGGGAGGTGAGCAGTTCTTC; CDR3 protein: CASSSRAAGLAGGEQFF
D gene: TRBD2; V gene: TRBV28; J gene: TRBJ2-5; clone size: -; CDR3 DNA: TGTGCCAGTGGGGCGGGAGGGCCGGGTGAGACCCAGTACTTC; CDR3 protein: CASGAGGPGETQYF
D gene: -; V gene: TRBV30; J gene: TRBJ2-5; clone size: once; CDR3 DNA: TGTGCCTGGAGTCCCCCCGGAGAAGAGACCCAGTACTTC; CDR3 protein: CAWSPPGEETQYF
D gene: TRBD1; V gene: TRBV6-1; J gene: TRBJ1-2; clone size: -; CDR3 DNA: TGTGCCAGGATGGACAGGGGTTCGGGCTACACCTTC; CDR3 protein: CARMDRGSGYTF
D gene: -; V gene: TRBV28; J gene: TRBJ1-1; clone size: once; CDR3 DNA: TGTGCCAGCAGTTATGGGGGCTCAAGGGGTTTCTTT; CDR3 protein: CASSYGGSRGFF
D gene: -; V gene: TRBV6-5; J gene: TRBJ2-2; clone size: -; CDR3 DNA: TGTGCCAGCAGTTTAGGAGGGGCCGGGGAGCTGTTTTTT; CDR3 protein: CASSLGGAGELFF
D gene: -; V gene: TRBV5-1; J gene: TRBJ2-3; clone size: -; CDR3 DNA: TGCGCCAGCAGCTTGCAACAAAATTTGGATACGCAGTATTTT; CDR3 protein: CASSLQQNLDTQYF
D gene: TRBD1; V gene: TRBV27; J gene: TRBJ2-1; clone size: -; CDR3 DNA: TGTGCCAGCAGTTTCGGGACAGGACGGCATGAGCAGTTCTTC; CDR3 protein: CASSFGTGRHEQFF
D gene: -; V gene: TRBV7-9; J gene: TRBJ1-1; clone size: -; CDR3 DNA: TGTGCCAGCAGCTTAAGGCAGGTGAACACTGAAGCTTTCTTT; CDR3 protein: CASSLRQVNTEAFF
D gene: -; V gene: TRBV15; J gene: TRBJ1-5; clone size: -; CDR3 DNA: TGTGCCACCAGCAGCCCGGGGAGCACGAGCAATCAGCCCCAGCATTTT; CDR3 protein: CATSSPGSTSNQPQHF
D gene: TRBD2; V gene: TRBV7-3; J gene: TRBJ2-3; clone size: -; CDR3 DNA: TGTGCCAGCAGCTTAGGCGGGAGAGGCGCAGATACGCAGTATTTT; CDR3 protein: CASSLGGRGADTQYF
D gene: -; V gene: TRBV11-2; J gene: TRBJ2-7; clone size: once; CDR3 DNA: TGTGCCAGCAGCATACGACACACCTACGAGCAGTACTTC; CDR3 protein: CASSIRHTYEQYF
D gene: TRBD1; V gene: TRBV5-1; J gene: TRBJ2-5; clone size: -; CDR3 DNA: TGCGCCAGCACCCCTGGGGCAAGAGGGGGCGGAGAGACCCAGTACTTC; CDR3 protein: CASTPGARGGGETQYF
D gene: TRBD1; V gene: TRBV28; J gene: TRBJ1-1; clone size: -; CDR3 DNA: TGTGCCAGCAGTATTGGACAGGATAACACTGAAGCTTTCTTT; CDR3 protein: CASSIGQDNTEAFF
D gene: -; V gene: TRBV30; J gene: TRBJ1-2; clone size: -; CDR3 DNA: TGTGCCTGGAGTGTAGGCGGGTACGGCTACACCTTC; CDR3 protein: CAWSVGGYGYTF
D gene: -; V gene: TRBV6-5; J gene: TRBJ2-2; clone size: -; CDR3 DNA: TGTGCCAGCAGTTATTCCAGCACCGGGGAGCTGTTTTTT; CDR3 protein: CASSYSSTGELFF
D gene: TRBD1; V gene: TRBV5-4; J gene: TRBJ1-4; clone size: -; CDR3 DNA: TGTGCCAGCAGCGGGGGGACAGGTCTTGAAAAACTGTTTTTT; CDR3 protein: CASSGGTGLEKLFF
D gene: -; V gene: TRBV6-1; J gene: TRBJ1-4; clone size: -; CDR3 DNA: TGTGCCAGCAGTGAAGCAGAGACGAGGGAAAAACTGTTTTTT; CDR3 protein: CASSEAETREKLFF
D gene: -; V gene: TRBV5-5; J gene: TRBJ1-2; clone size: -; CDR3 DNA: TGTGCCAGCAGCTTGGACAACAACTATGGCTACACCTTC; CDR3 protein: CASSLDNNYGYTF